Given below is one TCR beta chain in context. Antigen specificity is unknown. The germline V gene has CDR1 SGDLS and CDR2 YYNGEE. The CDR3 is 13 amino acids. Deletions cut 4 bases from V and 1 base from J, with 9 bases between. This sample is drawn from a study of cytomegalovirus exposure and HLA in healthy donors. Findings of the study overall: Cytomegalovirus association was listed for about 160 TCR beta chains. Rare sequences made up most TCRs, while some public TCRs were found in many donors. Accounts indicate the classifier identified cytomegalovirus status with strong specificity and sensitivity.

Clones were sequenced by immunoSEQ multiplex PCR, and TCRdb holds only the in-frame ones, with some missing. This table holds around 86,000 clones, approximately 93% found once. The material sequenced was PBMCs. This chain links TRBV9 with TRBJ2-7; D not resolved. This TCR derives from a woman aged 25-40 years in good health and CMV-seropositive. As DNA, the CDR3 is TGTGCCAGCAGCACTGAAGAATCCTACGAGCAGTACTTC. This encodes CASSTEESYEQYF.